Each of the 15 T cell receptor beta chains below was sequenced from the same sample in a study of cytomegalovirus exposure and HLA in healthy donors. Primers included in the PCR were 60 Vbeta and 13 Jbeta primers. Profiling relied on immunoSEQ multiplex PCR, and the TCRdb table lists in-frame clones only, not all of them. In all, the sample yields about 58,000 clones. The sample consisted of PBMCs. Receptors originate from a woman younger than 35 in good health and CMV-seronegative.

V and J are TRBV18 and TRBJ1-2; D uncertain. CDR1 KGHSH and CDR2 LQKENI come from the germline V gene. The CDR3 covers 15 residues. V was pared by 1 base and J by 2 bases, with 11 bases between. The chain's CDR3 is CASSPQGEGNYGYTF. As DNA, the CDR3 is TGTGCCAGCTCACCACAGGGAGAAGGAAACTATGGCTACACCTTC. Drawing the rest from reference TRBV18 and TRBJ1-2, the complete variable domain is NAGVMQNPRHLVRRRGQEARLRCSPMKGHSHVYWYRQLPEEGLKFMVYLQKENIIDESGMPKERFSAEFPKEGPSILRIQQVVRGDSAAYFCASSPQGEGNYGYTFGSGTRLTVV.

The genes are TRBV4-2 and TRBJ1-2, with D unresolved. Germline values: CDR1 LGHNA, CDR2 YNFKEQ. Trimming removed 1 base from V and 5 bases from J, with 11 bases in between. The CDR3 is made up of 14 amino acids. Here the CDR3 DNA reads TGTGCCAGCAGCCAAGTGCAGGATTCTTATGGCTACACCTTC. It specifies CASSQVQDSYGYTF.

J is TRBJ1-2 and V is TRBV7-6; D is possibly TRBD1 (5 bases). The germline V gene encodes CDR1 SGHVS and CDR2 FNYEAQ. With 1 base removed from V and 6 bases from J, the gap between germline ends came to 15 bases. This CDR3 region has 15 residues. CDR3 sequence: CASSLGVGPLDGYTF. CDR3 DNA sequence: TGTGCCAGCAGCTTAGGTGTGGGGCCTCTGGATGGCTACACCTTC.

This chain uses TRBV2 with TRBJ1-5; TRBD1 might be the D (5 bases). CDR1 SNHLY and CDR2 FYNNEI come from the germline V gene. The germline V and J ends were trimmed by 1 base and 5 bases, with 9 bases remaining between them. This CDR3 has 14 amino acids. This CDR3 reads CASSEVLGDQPQHF. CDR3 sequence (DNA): TGTGCCAGCAGTGAAGTTTTAGGGGATCAGCCCCAGCATTTT. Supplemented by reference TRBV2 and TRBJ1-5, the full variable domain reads EPEVTQTPSHQVTQMGQEVILRCVPISNHLYFYWYRQILGQKVEFLVSFYNNEISEKSEIFDDQFSVERPDGSNFTLKIRSTKLEDSAMYFCASSEVLGDQPQHFGDGTRLSIL.

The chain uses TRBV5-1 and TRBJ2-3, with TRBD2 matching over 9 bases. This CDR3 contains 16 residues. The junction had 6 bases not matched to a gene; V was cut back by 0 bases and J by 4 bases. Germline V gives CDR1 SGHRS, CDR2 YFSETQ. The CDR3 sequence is CASSLGASGMADTQYF. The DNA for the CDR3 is TGCGCCAGCAGCTTGGGCGCTAGCGGGATGGCAGATACGCAGTATTTT.

This CDR3 is CASSHDRVNEKLFF. The CDR3 DNA is TGCGCCAGCAGCCATGACAGGGTTAATGAAAAACTGTTTTTT. The genes are TRBV5-1 and TRBJ1-4, with 7 bases lining up with TRBD1. This CDR3 has 14 amino acids. Germline CDR1 and CDR2: SGHRS and YFSETQ. The trim removed 4 bases at V and 4 bases at J, leaving 4 bases unmatched.

The CDR3 nucleotides are TGTGCCAGCAGCTCCAGGGGTGGTTACGAGCAGTACTTC. Translating gives CASSSRGGYEQYF. The chain couples TRBV7-9 to TRBJ2-7, with D tentatively TRBD1 (6 bases). Germline V gene data show CDR1 as SEHNR and CDR2 as FQNEAQ (reference sequence). CDR3 length: 13 amino acids. V lost 4 bases to trimming and J lost 4 bases, with 11 bases between them.

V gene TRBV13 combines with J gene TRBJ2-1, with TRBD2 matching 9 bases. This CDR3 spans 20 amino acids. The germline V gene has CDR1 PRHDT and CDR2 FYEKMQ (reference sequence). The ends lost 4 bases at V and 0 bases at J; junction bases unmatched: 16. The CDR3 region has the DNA TGTGCCAGCAGCTCGTGGGGGTTGCCTAGCGGGGACGGCTCCTACAATGAGCAGTTCTTC. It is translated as CASSSWGLPSGDGSYNEQFF.

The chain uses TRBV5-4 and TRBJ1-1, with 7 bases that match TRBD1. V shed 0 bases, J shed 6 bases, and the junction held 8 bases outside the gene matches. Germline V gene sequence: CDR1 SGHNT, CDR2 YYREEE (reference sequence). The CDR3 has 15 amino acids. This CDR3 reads CASSLALQGGSEAFF. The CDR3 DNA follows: TGTGCCAGCAGCTTGGCCCTCCAGGGGGGCTCTGAAGCTTTCTTT.

CDR3 coding DNA: TGCGCCAGCAGCTTGGTGGGCCATGGCTACACCTTC. Translating gives CASSLVGHGYTF. The chain is built from TRBV5-1 and TRBJ1-2, with D uncertain. V shed 0 bases and J shed 6 bases, with 6 bases lying between them. The CDR3 runs 12 residues. CDR1 is SGHRS and CDR2 is YFSETQ in the germline V gene.

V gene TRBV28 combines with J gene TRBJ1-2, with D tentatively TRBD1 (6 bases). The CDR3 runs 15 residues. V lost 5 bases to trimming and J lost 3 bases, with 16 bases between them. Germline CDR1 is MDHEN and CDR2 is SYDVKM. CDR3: CASSSTGGHYYGYTF. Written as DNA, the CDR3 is TGTGCCAGCAGTAGCACGGGGGGCCACTACTATGGCTACACCTTC.

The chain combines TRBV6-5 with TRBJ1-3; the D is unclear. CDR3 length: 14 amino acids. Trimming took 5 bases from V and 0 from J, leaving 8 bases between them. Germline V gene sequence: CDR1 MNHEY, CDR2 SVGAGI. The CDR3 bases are TGTGCCAGCAGTCGGAGCCCCTCTGGAAACACCATATATTTT. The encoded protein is CASSRSPSGNTIYF.

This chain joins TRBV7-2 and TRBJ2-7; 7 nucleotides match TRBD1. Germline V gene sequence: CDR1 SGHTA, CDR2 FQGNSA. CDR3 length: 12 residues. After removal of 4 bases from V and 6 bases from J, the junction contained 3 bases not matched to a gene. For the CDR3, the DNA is TGTGCCAGCAGCTCGACAGGGCGCGAGCAGTACTTC. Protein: CASSSTGREQYF.

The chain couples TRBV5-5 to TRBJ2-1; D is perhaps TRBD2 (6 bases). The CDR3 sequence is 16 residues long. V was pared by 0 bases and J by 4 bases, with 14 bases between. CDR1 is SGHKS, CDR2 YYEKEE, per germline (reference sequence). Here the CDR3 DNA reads TGTGCCAGCAGCTTGGAGTGGCAGGGAGGATACAATGAGCAGTTCTTC. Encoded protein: CASSLEWQGGYNEQFF. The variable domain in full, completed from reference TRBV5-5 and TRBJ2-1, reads DAGVTQSPTHLIKTRGQQVTLRCSPISGHKSVSWYQQVLGQGPQFIFQYYEKEERGRGNFPDRFSARQFPNYSSELNVNALLLGDSALYLCASSLEWQGGYNEQFFGPGTRLTVL.

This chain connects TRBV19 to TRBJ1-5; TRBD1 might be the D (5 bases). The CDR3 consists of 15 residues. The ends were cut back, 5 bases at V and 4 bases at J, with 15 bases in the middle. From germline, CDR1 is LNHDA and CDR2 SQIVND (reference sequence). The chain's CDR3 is CASSRFAAGNQPQHF. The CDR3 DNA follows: TGTGCCAGTAGTCGGTTCGCGGCAGGGAATCAGCCCCAGCATTTT.